This TCR beta chain was sequenced during a study of blood T cells in healthy people across ages. A J-beta primer mix and a sample-barcoded 5' primer were used in a second PCR of roughly 6 to 12 cycles. TCRdb reanalysed the 5' RACE reads using MiXCR and keeps one entry per CDR3 protein. Altogether roughly 2 million distinct CDR3 sequences are present, roughly 50% being singletons, with the ten largest covering 2% to 2.5%. V trimming: 0 bases; J trimming: 9 bases; junction bases outside the gene matches: 7. The CDR3 is 16 amino acids. Germline lookup yields CDR1 SGHRS and CDR2 YFSETQ. The sequenced material came from blood. This TCR came from a woman between 40 and 55 years old in good health. V gene TRBV5-1 combines with J gene TRBJ2-1; 12 bases line up with TRBD1. CDR3 DNA sequence: TGCGCCAGCAGCTTGGAGGGACAGGGGGCGATTCGTGAGCAGTTCTTC. Its protein product is CASSLEGQGAIREQFF.